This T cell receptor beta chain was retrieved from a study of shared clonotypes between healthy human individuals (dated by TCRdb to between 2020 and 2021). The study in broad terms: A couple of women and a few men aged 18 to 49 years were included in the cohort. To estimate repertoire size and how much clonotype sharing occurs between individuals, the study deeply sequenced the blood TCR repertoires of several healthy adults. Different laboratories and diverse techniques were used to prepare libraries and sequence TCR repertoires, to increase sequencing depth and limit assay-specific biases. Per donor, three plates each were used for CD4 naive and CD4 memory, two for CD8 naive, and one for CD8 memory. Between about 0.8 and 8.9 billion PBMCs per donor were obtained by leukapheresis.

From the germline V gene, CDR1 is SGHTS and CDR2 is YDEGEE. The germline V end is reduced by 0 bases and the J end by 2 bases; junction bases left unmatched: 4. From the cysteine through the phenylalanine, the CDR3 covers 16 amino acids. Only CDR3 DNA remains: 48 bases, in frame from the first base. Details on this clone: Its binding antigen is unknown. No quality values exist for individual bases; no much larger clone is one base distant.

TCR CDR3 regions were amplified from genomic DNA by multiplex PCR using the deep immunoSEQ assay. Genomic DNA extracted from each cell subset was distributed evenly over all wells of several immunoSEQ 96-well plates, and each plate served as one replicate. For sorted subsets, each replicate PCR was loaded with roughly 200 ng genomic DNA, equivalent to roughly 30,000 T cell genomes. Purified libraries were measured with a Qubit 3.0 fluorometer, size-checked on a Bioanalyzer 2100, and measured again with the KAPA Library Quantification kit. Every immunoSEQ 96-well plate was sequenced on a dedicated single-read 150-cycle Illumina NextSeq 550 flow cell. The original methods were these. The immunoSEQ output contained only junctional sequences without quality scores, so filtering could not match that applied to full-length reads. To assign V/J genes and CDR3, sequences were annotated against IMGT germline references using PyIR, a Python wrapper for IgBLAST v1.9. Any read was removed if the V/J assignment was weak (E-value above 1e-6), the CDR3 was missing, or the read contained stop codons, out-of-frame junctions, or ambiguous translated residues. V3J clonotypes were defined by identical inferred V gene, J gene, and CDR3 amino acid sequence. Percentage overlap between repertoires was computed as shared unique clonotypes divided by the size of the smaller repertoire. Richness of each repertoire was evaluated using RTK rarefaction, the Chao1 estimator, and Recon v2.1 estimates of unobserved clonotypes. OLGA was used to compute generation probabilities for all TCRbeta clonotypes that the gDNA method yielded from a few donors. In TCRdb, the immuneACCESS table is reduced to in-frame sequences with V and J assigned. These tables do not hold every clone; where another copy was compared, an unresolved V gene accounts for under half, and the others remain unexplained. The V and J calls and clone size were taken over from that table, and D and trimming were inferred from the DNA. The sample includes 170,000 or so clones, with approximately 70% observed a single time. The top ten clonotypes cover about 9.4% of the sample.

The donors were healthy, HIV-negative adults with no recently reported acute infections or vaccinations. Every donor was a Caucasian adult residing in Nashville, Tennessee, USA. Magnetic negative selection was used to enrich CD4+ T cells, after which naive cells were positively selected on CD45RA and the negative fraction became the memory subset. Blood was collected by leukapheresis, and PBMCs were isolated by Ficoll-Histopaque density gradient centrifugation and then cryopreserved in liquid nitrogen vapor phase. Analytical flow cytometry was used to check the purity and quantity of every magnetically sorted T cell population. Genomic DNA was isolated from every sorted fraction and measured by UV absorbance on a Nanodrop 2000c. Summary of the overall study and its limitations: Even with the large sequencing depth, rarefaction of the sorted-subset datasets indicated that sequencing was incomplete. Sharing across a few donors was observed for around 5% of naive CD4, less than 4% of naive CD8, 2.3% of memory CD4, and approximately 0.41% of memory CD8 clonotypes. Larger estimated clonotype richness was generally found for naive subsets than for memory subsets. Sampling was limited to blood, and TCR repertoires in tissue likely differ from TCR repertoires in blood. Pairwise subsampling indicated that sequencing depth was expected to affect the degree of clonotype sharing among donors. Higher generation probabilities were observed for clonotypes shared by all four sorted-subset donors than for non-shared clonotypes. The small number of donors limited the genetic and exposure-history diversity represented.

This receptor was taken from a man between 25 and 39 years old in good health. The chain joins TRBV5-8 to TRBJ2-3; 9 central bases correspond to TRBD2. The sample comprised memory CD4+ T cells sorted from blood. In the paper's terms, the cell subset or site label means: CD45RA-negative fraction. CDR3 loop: CASSLEGLAHTDTQYF. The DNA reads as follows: TGTGCCAGCAGCTTGGAAGGACTAGCGCACACAGATACGCAGTATTTT.